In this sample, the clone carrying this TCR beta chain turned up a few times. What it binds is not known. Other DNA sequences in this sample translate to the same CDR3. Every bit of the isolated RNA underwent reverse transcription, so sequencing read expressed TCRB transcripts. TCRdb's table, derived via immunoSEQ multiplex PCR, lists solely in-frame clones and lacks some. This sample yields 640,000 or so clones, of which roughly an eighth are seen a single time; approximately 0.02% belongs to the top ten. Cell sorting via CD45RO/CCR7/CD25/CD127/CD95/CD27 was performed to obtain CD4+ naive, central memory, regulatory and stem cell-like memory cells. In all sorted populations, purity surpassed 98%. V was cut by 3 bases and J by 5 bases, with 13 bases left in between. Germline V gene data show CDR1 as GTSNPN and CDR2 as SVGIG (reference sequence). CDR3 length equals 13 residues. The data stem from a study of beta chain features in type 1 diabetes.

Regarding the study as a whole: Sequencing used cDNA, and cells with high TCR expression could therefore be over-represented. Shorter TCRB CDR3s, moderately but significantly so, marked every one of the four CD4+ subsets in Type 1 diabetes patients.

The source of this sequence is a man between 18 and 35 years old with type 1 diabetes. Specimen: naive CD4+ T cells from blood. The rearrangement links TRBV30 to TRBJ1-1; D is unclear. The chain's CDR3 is CAWSSQGDTEAFF. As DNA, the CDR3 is TGTGCCTGGAGCAGCCAAGGAGATACTGAAGCTTTCTTT.